The present T cell receptor beta chain was sequenced within a study of cytomegalovirus exposure and HLA in healthy donors. Whole-study results and caveats: It was about 150 TCR beta chains that were listed as cytomegalovirus-associated. According to a later analysis, donors in an Asian-associated ancestry cluster reportedly had fewer N-insertions than the roughly 640-donor mean.

The CDR3 has 13 residues. Germline CDR1 is SGHVS and CDR2 is FQNEAQ. Trimming at V came to 5 bases and at J to 4 bases, leaving 4 bases not matched to a gene. Of note for this clone: As yet, its antigen is unknown.

The PCR contained 60 Vbeta and 13 Jbeta primers. The method was immunoSEQ multiplex PCR; TCRdb's version includes in-frame clones alone and lacks a portion of them. Recorded here are over 100,000 clones; the top ten clones represent about 1.7%. The V gene is TRBV7-8, the J gene TRBJ1-2; 7 nucleotides align to TRBD1. The source of this sequence is a man aged 18 to 29 in good health and CMV-seronegative. Sequenced: PBMCs. DNA for the CDR3: TGTGCCAGCAGCGCGCGGGACAGCTATGGCTACACCTTC. The encoded protein is CASSARDSYGYTF.